Shown below are 30 T cell receptor beta chains from a single sample sequenced in a study of blood T cell repertoires in COVID-19. Libraries were prepared by immunoSEQ multiplex PCR; TCRdb keeps only in-frame clonotypes and omits some of them. The repertoire consists of 70,000 to 85,000 clones, with about four fifths occurring once and the leading ten covering 15% to 17%. Specimen: peripheral blood. The receptors shown here come from a woman of 80 years or more with acute or convalescent COVID-19.

This rearrangement joins TRBV6-5 to TRBJ1-4; D is unresolved. Trimming removed 6 bases at V and 7 bases at J, with 15 bases between. This CDR3 spans 14 amino acids. Germline values: CDR1 MNHEY, CDR2 SVGAGI. The CDR3 coding sequence is TGTGCCAGCAGCGGTGCTACGGTTAGTGAAAAACTGTTTTTT. Translation gives CASSGATVSEKLFF.

The chain carries TRBV24-1 and TRBJ1-1, with 8 bases lining up with TRBD1. The CDR3 consists of 13 residues. In germline, CDR1 is KGHDR, CDR2 SFDVKD. Unmatched junction bases numbered 2, after V lost 9 bases and J lost 0 bases. The CDR3 coding sequence is TGTGCCACCCGACAGGGGATGAACACTGAAGCTTTCTTT. Translation: CATRQGMNTEAFF.

The rearrangement joins TRBV5-1 to TRBJ1-4; no firm D call. The CDR3 runs 12 residues. The germline V gene has CDR1 SGHRS and CDR2 YFSETQ. V was cut by 2 bases and J by 4 bases, with 3 bases left in between. CDR3 coding DNA: TGCGCCAGCAGCTTATATAATGAAAAACTGTTTTTT. Its protein is CASSLYNEKLFF.

The V and J genes are TRBV24-1 and TRBJ1-5; the D is unclear. Between the trimmed V and J ends, which lost 5 bases and 1 base, there was a span of 5 bases. From germline, CDR1 is KGHDR and CDR2 SFDVKD. The CDR3 sequence is 13 residues long. The CDR3 DNA sequence: TGTGCCACCAGTGTTCGGAGCAATCAGCCCCAGCATTTT. Its protein is CATSVRSNQPQHF.

The chain uses TRBV6-1 and TRBJ1-3, with a weak D call TRBD1 (5 bases). Germline CDR1 and CDR2: MNHNS and SASEGT. The CDR3 is made up of 15 amino acids. Trimming removed 0 bases at V and 4 bases at J, with 10 bases between. The CDR3 DNA follows: TGTGCCAGCAGTGAAGCGGGGCTTCGAGGAAACACCATATATTTT. Translating it yields CASSEAGLRGNTIYF.

The rearrangement joins TRBV28 to TRBJ1-3; D is possibly TRBD1 (6 bases). V was shortened by 5 bases and J by 7 bases, with 9 bases between the two germline ends. The germline V gene has CDR1 MDHEN and CDR2 SYDVKM. The CDR3 covers 12 residues. CDR3 in amino acids: CASSNTGNTIYF. Written as DNA, the CDR3 is TGTGCCAGCAGTAACACAGGGAACACCATATATTTT.

The chain combines TRBV5-1 with TRBJ2-7, with D tentatively TRBD2 (6 bases). V was clipped by 0 bases and J by 6 bases, with 10 bases between them. The CDR3 is 13 residues long. CDR1 is SGHRS and CDR2 is YFSETQ in the germline V gene. CDR3 sequence: CASSLELGGEQYF. In nucleotides, the CDR3 is TGCGCCAGCAGCTTGGAGCTGGGGGGCGAGCAGTACTTC.

This rearrangement joins TRBV30 to TRBJ2-7; tentatively, D is TRBD1 (5 bases). Germline V gene sequence: CDR1 GTSNPN, CDR2 SVGIG (reference sequence). V was cut by 2 bases and J by 6 bases, with 11 bases left in between. The CDR3 sequence is 12 residues long. In DNA, the CDR3 is TGTGCCTGGAGTACCAGCAGGGCCGAGCAGTACTTC. This codes for CAWSTSRAEQYF.

The genes are TRBV30 and TRBJ2-1, with 8 bases that match TRBD2. This CDR3 is built from 15 residues. Germline CDR1 is GTSNPN and CDR2 is SVGIG (reference sequence). Unmatched junction bases numbered 3, after V lost 2 bases and J lost 0 bases. CDR3 protein: CAWSTGGSSYNEQFF. The CDR3 DNA reads TGTGCCTGGAGTACGGGGGGGAGCTCCTACAATGAGCAGTTCTTC.

The chain recombines TRBV14 with TRBJ2-1; 11 bases fit TRBD2. With 0 bases clipped from V and 9 bases from J, the junction kept 4 bases outside the gene matches. The CDR3 runs 15 residues. Looked up from germline, CDR1 is SGHDN and CDR2 is FVKESK. The CDR3 region is CASSQDMLAGGEQFF. CDR3 DNA sequence: TGTGCCAGCAGCCAAGATATGCTAGCGGGGGGTGAGCAGTTCTTC.

This clone showed up just once. The rearrangement links TRBV20-1 to TRBJ1-1; TRBD1 agrees at 7 bases. This CDR3 is 11 amino acids long. The V and J ends lost 3 bases and 8 bases, in that order; junction bases with no gene match: 3. CDR1 and CDR2 (germline): DFQATT, SNEGSKA (reference sequence). CDR3 amino acids: CSASRGTEAFF. CDR3 coding DNA: TGCAGTGCTAGCAGGGGGACCGAAGCTTTCTTT.

J is TRBJ1-2 and V is TRBV5-4; D might be TRBD1 (5 bases). Trimming stripped 4 bases from V and 8 bases from J, with 12 bases between. The CDR3 runs 12 residues. Germline V CDR1 and CDR2: SGHNT, YYREEE (reference sequence). The CDR3: CASSPGGGGYTF. The CDR3, as DNA: TGTGCCAGCAGCCCGGGGGGTGGCGGCTACACCTTC.

The gene calls are TRBV6-6 and TRBJ1-3; D is perhaps TRBD1 (6 bases). CDR1 and CDR2 (germline): MNHNY, SVGAGI (reference sequence). This CDR3 region has 18 residues. The V gene lost 5 bases and the J gene lost 0 bases, with 20 bases spanning the gap. The DNA for the CDR3 is TGTGCCAGCAGTCCGGACAGCCTACAAACCTTCTCTGGAAACACCATATATTTT. Its protein is CASSPDSLQTFSGNTIYF.

This clone appeared a single time. The rearrangement links TRBV7-9 to TRBJ2-3, with 10 positions matching TRBD1. The CDR3 is 16 amino acids. Trimming removed 5 bases from V and 2 bases from J; junction bases left unmatched: 7. CDR1 is SEHNR, CDR2 FQNEAQ, per germline (reference sequence). In DNA form, the CDR3 reads TGTGCCAGCAGCGGCCGGGACAGGGGTTTCACAGATACGCAGTATTTT. Its protein is CASSGRDRGFTDTQYF.

The chain couples TRBV11-2 to TRBJ1-1; D is undetermined. Germline V CDR1 and CDR2: SGHAT, FQNNGV. The CDR3 runs to 14 residues. Trimming cost V 1 base and J 1 base, with 7 bases left between them. CDR3 sequence: CASSLVLANTEAFF. CDR3 in DNA: TGTGCCAGCAGCTTAGTTTTGGCGAACACTGAAGCTTTCTTT.

This clone was detected only a few times. The chain combines TRBV11-2 with TRBJ1-6, with TRBD1 matching over 7 bases. The CDR3 runs 13 residues. Per germline, CDR1 SGHAT and CDR2 FQNNGV. The ends lost 11 bases at V and 10 bases at J; junction bases unmatched: 11. For the CDR3, the DNA is TGTGCCTCCGCTTTCAGGGGGAAGTCACCCCTCCACTTT. Residues: CASAFRGKSPLHF.

This chain uses TRBV28 with TRBJ2-7, with 9 bases aligning to TRBD1. Trimming at V came to 6 bases and at J to 4 bases, leaving 7 bases not matched to a gene. The CDR3 loop spans 14 amino acids. Germline lookup yields CDR1 MDHEN and CDR2 SYDVKM. The chain's CDR3 is CASRVTGGEYEQYF. DNA for the CDR3: TGTGCCAGCAGAGTCACAGGGGGCGAGTACGAGCAGTACTTC.

The J gene is TRBJ1-6, the V gene TRBV13; maybe TRBD1 (5 bases). Trimming stripped 5 bases from V and 9 bases from J, with 23 bases between. Germline CDR1 PRHDT, CDR2 FYEKMQ (reference sequence). The CDR3 sequence is 17 residues long. The chain's CDR3 is CASSQRGGRNSGSPLHF. Written as DNA, the CDR3 is TGTGCCAGCAGCCAACGGGGGGGAAGAAATTCGGGTTCACCCCTCCACTTT.

The chain recombines TRBV6-1 with TRBJ2-7; 7 bases are a match to TRBD1. The junction had 4 bases not matched to a gene; V was cut back by 2 bases and J by 3 bases. The CDR3 has 14 residues. Germline V gene lookup returns CDR1 MNHNS and CDR2 SASEGT. The CDR3 coding sequence is TGTGCCAGCAGTGAAACGCAGGGGGACTACGAGCAGTACTTC. This encodes CASSETQGDYEQYF.

This clone has just a few counts. The chain employs TRBV19 and TRBJ2-3; TRBD2 is a possible D gene (7 bases). Germline values: CDR1 LNHDA, CDR2 SQIVND (reference sequence). Trimming removed 6 bases at V and 4 bases at J, with 20 bases between. There are 16 residues in the CDR3. CDR3 in DNA: TGTGCCAGTAGAAATGAGGGTCGGGGGGCCTCAGATACGCAGTATTTT. Protein product: CASRNEGRGASDTQYF.

This clone appeared a single time. The chain has TRBV19 and TRBJ1-5, with a possible D match to TRBD1 (5 bases). The CDR3 contains 17 residues. CDR1 LNHDA and CDR2 SQIVND come from the germline V gene (reference sequence). Between the trimmed V and J ends, which lost 8 bases and 2 bases, there was a span of 22 bases. The CDR3 region is CASLSQGGRWGNQPQHF. The CDR3 DNA reads TGTGCCAGTCTGAGTCAGGGTGGGCGATGGGGCAATCAGCCCCAGCATTTT.

The V call is TRBV5-1, the J call TRBJ2-7; D perhaps matches TRBD1 (5 bases). CDR1 SGHRS and CDR2 YFSETQ come from the germline V gene. This CDR3 is built from 15 residues. V lost 1 base, J lost 5 bases, and 16 bases lay in between. The DNA of the CDR3 is TGCGCCAGCAGCTTGTTGCAGGGAAAAATCAACGAGCAGTACTTC. Translating it yields CASSLLQGKINEQYF. Full variable domain (outside the CDR3, taken from reference TRBV5-1 and TRBJ2-7): KAGVTQTPRYLIKTRGQQVTLSCSPISGHRSVSWYQQTPGQGLQFLFEYFSETQRNKGNFPGRFSGRQFSNSRSEMNVSTLELGDSALYLCASSLLQGKINEQYFGPGTRLTVT.

V is TRBV12-3 or TRBV12-4 and J is TRBJ1-2; D is undetermined. The CDR3 length is 13 residues. V was cut by 5 bases and J by 8 bases, with 15 bases left in between. CDR3 amino acids: CASSPGNLGGYTF. CDR3 nucleotides: TGTGCCAGCAGTCCCGGGAACCTAGGCGGCTACACCTTC.

This clone has only one observation. CDR3: CASSHYTGELFF. The CDR3, as DNA: TGTGCCAGCAGTCATTACACCGGGGAGCTGTTTTTT. The chain has TRBV7-2 and TRBJ2-2; no clear D gene. Germline CDR1 SGHTA, CDR2 FQGNSA. Trimming took off 6 bases at V and 3 bases at J, with 5 bases between the two ends. CDR3 length: 12 residues.

This clone was seen a handful of times. The chain's CDR3 is CASSPISLYEQYF. The CDR3, as DNA: TGTGCCAGCAGCCCTATTAGCCTCTACGAGCAGTACTTC. The rearrangement links TRBV7-2 to TRBJ2-7; the D is unclear. Germline V CDR1 and CDR2: SGHTA, FQGNSA. This CDR3 is built from 13 residues. V was clipped by 5 bases and J by 3 bases, with 11 bases between them.

The gene calls are TRBV11-3 and TRBJ1-4, with 7 bases fitting TRBD1. V lost 0 bases and J lost 2; bases outside the gene matches: 15. The CDR3 covers 20 residues. Germline-derived CDR1 and CDR2 are SGHNT and YENEEA. CDR3 sequence (DNA): TGTGCCAGCAGCTTAGACCCCTTAGCCAACGACAGGGAGACTAATGAAAAACTGTTTTTT. Translating gives CASSLDPLANDRETNEKLFF.

The rearrangement uses TRBV10-3 and TRBJ1-6, with 8 bases fitting TRBD1. The ends lost 7 bases at V and 5 bases at J; junction bases unmatched: 7. Looked up from germline, CDR1 is ENHRY and CDR2 is SYGVKD. This CDR3 spans 15 amino acids. CDR3 region: CAITSEDRDNSPLHF. DNA of the CDR3: TGTGCCATCACCTCTGAGGACAGGGATAATTCACCCCTCCACTTT.

This rearrangement joins TRBV7-2 to TRBJ2-1; 9 positions match TRBD2. V dropped 5 bases and J dropped 2; count of bases not matched to a gene: 4. This CDR3 has 15 residues. CDR1 SGHTA and CDR2 FQGNSA come from the germline V gene. CDR3 nucleotide sequence: TGTGCCAGCAGCCGTAGCGGGGGAACCTACAATGAGCAGTTCTTC. Protein: CASSRSGGTYNEQFF.

The sample holds a few counts of this clone. The chain is built from TRBV6-1 and TRBJ2-7; weak D call: TRBD2 (6 bases). V was cut by 2 bases and J by 7 bases, with 12 bases left in between. Germline CDR1 reads MNHNS; CDR2 reads SASEGT. The CDR3 has 13 amino acids. CDR3 DNA: TGTGCCAGCAGTGAAACAGGCGGAGGGGAGCAGTACTTC. Its translation is CASSETGGGEQYF.

The rearrangement uses TRBV19 and TRBJ2-3, with TRBD2 as a possible D gene (6 bases). The germline V and J ends were trimmed by 6 bases and 6 bases, with 19 bases remaining between them. Germline V gene data show CDR1 as LNHDA and CDR2 as SQIVND (reference sequence). The CDR3 covers 15 residues. The CDR3 DNA is TGTGCCAGTAGGGGTTCCGATCCGGCGGGGGATACGCAGTATTTT. Translating gives CASRGSDPAGDTQYF.